A few counts support the clone carrying this TCR beta chain. Antigen unknown. Germline CDR1 MGHDK, CDR2 SYGVNS. The V gene lost 2 bases and the J gene lost 6 bases, with 15 bases spanning the gap. There are 15 residues in the CDR3. Each sorted fraction was over 98% pure. As every portion of the isolated RNA was reverse transcribed, the sequencing read expressed TCRB transcripts. Measured with immunoSEQ multiplex PCR; TCRdb has only the in-frame clones, and not every one. The sample holds 200,000 to 300,000 clones, approximately 15% seen once. This sample was included in a study of beta chain features in type 1 diabetes. Study results and limitations: Insertions at VDJ junctions were less frequent in type 1 diabetes patients. These patients also deleted more nucleotides at the same junctions. In all four CD4+ subsets, TCRB CDR3 length was significantly, moderately reduced in type 1 diabetes.

The chain links TRBV25-1 to TRBJ2-3, with D perhaps matching TRBD2 (5 bases). The clonotype comes from a young man with type 1 diabetes. Sequencing used naive CD4+ T cells from blood. The CDR3 bases are TGTGCCAGCAGTGAACCCGGGGTGATTCAGGATACGCAGTATTTT. Translated, it gives CASSEPGVIQDTQYF.